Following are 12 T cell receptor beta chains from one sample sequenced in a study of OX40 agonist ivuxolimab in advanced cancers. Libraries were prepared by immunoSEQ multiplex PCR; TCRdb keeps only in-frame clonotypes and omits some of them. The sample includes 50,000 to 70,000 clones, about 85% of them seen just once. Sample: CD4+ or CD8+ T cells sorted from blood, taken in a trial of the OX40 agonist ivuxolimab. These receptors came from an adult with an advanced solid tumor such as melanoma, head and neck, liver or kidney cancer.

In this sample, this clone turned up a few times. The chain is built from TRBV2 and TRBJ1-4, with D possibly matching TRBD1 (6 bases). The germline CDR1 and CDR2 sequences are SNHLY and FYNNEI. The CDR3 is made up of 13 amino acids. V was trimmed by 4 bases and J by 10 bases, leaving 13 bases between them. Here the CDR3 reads CASSGTGNRKLFF. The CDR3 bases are TGTGCCAGCAGTGGAACAGGGAACCGAAAACTGTTTTTT. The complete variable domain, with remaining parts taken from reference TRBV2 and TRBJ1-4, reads EPEVTQTPSHQVTQMGQEVILRCVPISNHLYFYWYRQILGQKVEFLVSFYNNEISEKSEIFDDQFSVERPDGSNFTLKIRSTKLEDSAMYFCASSGTGNRKLFFGSGTQLSVL.

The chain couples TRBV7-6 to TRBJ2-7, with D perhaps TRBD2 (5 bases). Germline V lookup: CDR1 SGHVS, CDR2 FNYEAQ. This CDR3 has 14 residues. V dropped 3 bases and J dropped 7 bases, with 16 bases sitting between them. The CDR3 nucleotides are TGTGCCAGCAGCTTGGGGTCGGGGTTTCGAGAGCAGTACTTC. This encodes CASSLGSGFREQYF.

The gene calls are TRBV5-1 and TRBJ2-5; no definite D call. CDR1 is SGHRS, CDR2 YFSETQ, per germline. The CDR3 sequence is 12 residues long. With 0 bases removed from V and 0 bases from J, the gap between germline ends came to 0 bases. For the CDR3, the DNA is TGCGCCAGCAGCTTGGACCAAGAGACCCAGTACTTC. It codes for CASSLDQETQYF.

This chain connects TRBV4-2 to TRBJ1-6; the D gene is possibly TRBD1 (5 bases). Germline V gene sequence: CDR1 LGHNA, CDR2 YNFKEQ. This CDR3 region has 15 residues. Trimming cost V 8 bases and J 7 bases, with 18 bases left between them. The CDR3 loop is CASADGGTNNSPLHF. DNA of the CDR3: TGTGCCAGCGCTGACGGGGGAACGAACAATTCACCCCTCCACTTT.

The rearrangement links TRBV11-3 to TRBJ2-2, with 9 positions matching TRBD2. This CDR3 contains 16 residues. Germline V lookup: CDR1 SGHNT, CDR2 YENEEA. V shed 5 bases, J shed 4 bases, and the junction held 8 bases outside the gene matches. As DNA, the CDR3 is TGTGCCAGCAGCCGGGCAGCGGGGGGTATCACCGGGGAGCTGTTTTTT. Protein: CASSRAAGGITGELFF. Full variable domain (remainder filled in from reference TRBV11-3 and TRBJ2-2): EAGVVQSPRYKIIEKKQPVAFWCNPISGHNTLYWYLQNLGQGPELLIRYENEEAVDDSQLPKDRFSAERLKGVDSTLKIQPAELGDSAVYLCASSRAAGGITGELFFGEGSRLTVL.

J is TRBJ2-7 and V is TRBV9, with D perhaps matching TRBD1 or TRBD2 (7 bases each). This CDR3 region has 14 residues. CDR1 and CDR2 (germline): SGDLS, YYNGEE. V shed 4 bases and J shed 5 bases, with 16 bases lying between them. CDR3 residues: CASSPRGGTDEQYF. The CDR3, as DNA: TGTGCCAGCAGCCCCAGGGGGGGGACGGACGAGCAGTACTTC.

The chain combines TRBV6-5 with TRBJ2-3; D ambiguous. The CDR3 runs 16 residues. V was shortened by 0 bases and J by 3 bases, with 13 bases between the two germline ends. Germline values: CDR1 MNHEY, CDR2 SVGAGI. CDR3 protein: CASSYSLSRSTDTQYF. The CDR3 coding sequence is TGTGCCAGCAGTTACTCCCTTTCCCGGAGTACAGATACGCAGTATTTT.

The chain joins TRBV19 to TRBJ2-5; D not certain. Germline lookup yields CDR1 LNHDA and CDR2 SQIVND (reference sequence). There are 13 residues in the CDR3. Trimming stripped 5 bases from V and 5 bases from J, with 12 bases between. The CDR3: CASSLDHGETQYF. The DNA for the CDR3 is TGTGCCAGTAGTCTCGACCACGGGGAGACCCAGTACTTC.

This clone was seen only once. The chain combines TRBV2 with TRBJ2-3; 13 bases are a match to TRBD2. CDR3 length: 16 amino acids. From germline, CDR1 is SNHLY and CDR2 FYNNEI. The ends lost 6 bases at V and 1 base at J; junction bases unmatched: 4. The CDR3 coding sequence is TGTGCCAGCAGCCCTGGACTAGCGGGAGGCACAGATACGCAGTATTTT. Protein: CASSPGLAGGTDTQYF.

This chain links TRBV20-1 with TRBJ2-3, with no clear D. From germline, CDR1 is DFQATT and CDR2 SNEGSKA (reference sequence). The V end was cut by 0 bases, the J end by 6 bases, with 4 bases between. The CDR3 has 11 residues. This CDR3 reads CSARDWDTQYF. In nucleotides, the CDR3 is TGCAGTGCTAGAGATTGGGATACGCAGTATTTT.

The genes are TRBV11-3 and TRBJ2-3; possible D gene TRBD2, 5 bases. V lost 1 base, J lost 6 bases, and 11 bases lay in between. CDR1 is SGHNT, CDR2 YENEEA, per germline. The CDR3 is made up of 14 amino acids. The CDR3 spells CASSLGSRRDTQYF. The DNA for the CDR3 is TGTGCCAGCAGCTTAGGCTCAAGGAGGGATACGCAGTATTTT.

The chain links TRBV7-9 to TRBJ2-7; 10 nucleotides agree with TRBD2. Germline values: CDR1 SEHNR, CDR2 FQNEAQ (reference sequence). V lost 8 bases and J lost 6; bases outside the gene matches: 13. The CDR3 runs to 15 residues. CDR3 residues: CASGETSGRTVEQYF. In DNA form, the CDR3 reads TGTGCCAGCGGGGAGACTAGCGGGCGGACGGTCGAGCAGTACTTC.